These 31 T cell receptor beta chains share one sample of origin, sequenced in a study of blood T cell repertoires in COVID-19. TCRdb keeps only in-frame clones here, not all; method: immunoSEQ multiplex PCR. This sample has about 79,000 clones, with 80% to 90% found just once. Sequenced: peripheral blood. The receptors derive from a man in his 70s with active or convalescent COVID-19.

CDR3 amino acids: CASRDSGQGYEQYF. Written as DNA, the CDR3 is TGCGCCAGCAGGGATAGCGGGCAAGGCTACGAGCAGTACTTC. The genes are TRBV10-1 and TRBJ2-7; 7 bases agree with TRBD2. With 6 bases clipped from V and 3 bases from J, the junction kept 8 bases outside the gene matches. Germline CDR1 is WNHNN and CDR2 is SYGVQD (reference sequence). The CDR3 runs 14 residues.

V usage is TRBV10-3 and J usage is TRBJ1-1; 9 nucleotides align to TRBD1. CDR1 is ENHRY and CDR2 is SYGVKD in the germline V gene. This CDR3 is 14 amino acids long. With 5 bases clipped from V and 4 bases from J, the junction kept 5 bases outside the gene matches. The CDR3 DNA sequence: TGTGCCATCAGTACGGGACAGGGTCCCACTGAAGCTTTCTTT. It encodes CAISTGQGPTEAFF.

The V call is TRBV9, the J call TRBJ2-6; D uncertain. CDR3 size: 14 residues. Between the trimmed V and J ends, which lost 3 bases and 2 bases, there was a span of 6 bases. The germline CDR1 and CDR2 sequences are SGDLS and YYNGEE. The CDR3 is CASSARAGANVLTF. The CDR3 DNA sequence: TGTGCCAGCAGCGCACGCGCTGGGGCCAACGTCCTGACTTTC.

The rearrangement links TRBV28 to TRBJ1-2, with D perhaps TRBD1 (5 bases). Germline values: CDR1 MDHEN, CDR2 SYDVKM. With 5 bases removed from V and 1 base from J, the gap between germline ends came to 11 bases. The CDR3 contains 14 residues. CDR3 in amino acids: CASSQDSLNYGYTF. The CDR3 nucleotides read TGTGCCAGCAGTCAAGACAGCCTTAACTATGGCTACACCTTC.

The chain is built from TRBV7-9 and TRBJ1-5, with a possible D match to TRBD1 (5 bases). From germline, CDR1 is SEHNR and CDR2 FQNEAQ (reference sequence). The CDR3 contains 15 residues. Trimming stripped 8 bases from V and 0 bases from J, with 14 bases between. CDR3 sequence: CASCDSRYSNQPQHF. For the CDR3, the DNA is TGTGCCAGCTGCGACAGCCGATATAGCAATCAGCCCCAGCATTTT.

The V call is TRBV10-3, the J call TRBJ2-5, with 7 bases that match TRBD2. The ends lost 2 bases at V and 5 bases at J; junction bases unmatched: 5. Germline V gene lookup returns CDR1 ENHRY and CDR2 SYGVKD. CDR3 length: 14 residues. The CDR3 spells CAISEPGTTETQYF. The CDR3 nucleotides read TGTGCCATCAGTGAGCCCGGGACTACGGAGACCCAGTACTTC.

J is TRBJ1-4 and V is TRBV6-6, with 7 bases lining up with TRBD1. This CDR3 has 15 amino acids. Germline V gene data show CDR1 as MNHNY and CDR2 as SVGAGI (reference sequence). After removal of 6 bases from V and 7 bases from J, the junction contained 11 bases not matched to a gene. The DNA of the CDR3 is TGTGCCAGCAGACCCACAGGGGCGGAGAGTGAAAAACTGTTTTTT. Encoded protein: CASRPTGAESEKLFF.

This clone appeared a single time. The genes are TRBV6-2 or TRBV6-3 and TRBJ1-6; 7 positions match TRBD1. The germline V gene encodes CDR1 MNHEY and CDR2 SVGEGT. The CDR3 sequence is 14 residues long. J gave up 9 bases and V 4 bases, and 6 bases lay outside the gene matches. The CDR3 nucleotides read TGTGCCAGCAGTTGGGGGACAGCGGGTTCACCCCTCCACTTT. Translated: CASSWGTAGSPLHF.

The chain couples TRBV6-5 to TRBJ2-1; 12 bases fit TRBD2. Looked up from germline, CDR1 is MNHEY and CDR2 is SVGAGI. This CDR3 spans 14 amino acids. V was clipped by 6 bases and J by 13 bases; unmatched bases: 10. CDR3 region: CASSPGLAGSPQFF. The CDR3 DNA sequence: TGTGCCAGCAGCCCGGGACTAGCGGGCTCACCACAGTTCTTC.

CDR3 region: CASLRQGGTEAFF. In DNA, the CDR3 is TGCGCCAGCTTAAGACAGGGAGGAACTGAAGCTTTCTTT. The chain couples TRBV10-1 to TRBJ1-1; 7 bases align to TRBD1. This CDR3 has 13 residues. V was pared by 8 bases and J by 5 bases, with 8 bases of the junction left unmatched. Germline CDR1 is WNHNN and CDR2 is SYGVQD (reference sequence).

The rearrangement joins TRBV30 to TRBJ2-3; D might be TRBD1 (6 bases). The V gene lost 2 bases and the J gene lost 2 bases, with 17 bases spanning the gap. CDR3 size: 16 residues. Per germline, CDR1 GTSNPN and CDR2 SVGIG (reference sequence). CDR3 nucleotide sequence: TGTGCCTGGAGTCGTGCCGGACAGCTATTCACAGATACGCAGTATTTT. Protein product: CAWSRAGQLFTDTQYF.

The CDR3: CASSPRYANGYTF. The CDR3 DNA sequence: TGCGCCAGCAGTCCACGGTACGCTAATGGCTACACCTTC. The chain joins TRBV23-1 to TRBJ1-2; D unclear. Being an ORF, TRBV23-1 has a function that is uncertain. Trimming took 4 bases from V and 6 from J, leaving 12 bases between them. The CDR3 is made up of 13 amino acids.

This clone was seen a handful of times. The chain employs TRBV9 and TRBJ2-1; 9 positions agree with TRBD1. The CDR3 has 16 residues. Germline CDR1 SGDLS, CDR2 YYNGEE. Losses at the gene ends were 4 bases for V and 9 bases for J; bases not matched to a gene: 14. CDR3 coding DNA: TGTGCCAGCAGCTCTTCCGCGGGAGAGGGACAGGGTGAGCAGTTCTTC. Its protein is CASSSSAGEGQGEQFF.

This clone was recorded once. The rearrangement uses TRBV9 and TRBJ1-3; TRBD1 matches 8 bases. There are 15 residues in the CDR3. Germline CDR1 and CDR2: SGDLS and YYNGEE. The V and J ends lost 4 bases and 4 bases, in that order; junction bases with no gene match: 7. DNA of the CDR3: TGTGCCAGCAGCCCTCGACAGGGGCTAGGAAACACCATATATTTT. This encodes CASSPRQGLGNTIYF.

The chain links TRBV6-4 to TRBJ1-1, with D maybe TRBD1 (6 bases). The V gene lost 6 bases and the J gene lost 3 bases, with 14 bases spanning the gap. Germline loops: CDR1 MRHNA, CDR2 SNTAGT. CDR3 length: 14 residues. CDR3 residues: CASSMDRQHTEAFF. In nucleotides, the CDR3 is TGTGCCAGCAGCATGGACAGACAGCACACTGAAGCTTTCTTT.

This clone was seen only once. For the CDR3, the DNA is TGTGCCAGCAGTGAGAACCCAGGGGTCACTGAAGCTTTCTTT. It yields the protein CASSENPGVTEAFF. The chain carries TRBV2 and TRBJ1-1, with D maybe TRBD1 (6 bases). Trimming took 3 bases from V and 4 from J, leaving 12 bases between them. The CDR3 covers 14 residues. In germline, CDR1 is SNHLY, CDR2 FYNNEI.

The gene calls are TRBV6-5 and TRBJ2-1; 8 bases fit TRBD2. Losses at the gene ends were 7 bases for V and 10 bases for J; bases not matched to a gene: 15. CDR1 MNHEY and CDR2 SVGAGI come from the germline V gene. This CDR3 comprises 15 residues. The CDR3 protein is CASKPGTSEFREQFF. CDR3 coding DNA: TGTGCCAGCAAACCCGGGACTAGTGAGTTTCGGGAGCAGTTCTTC.

CDR3 region: CASSQFPQGVGGEAFF. The CDR3 DNA sequence: TGCGCCAGCAGCCAGTTCCCTCAAGGGGTTGGAGGGGAAGCTTTCTTT. The rearrangement links TRBV4-1 to TRBJ1-1; a weak D match, TRBD1 (5 bases). The CDR3 is made up of 16 amino acids. Trimming took 3 bases from V and 8 from J, leaving 22 bases between them. The germline V gene encodes CDR1 MGHRA and CDR2 YSYEKL.

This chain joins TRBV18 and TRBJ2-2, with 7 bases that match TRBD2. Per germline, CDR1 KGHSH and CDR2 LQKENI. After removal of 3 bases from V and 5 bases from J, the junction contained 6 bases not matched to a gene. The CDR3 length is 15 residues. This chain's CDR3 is CASSPWRESTGELFF. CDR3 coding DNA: TGTGCCAGCTCACCGTGGCGGGAGAGTACCGGGGAGCTGTTTTTT.

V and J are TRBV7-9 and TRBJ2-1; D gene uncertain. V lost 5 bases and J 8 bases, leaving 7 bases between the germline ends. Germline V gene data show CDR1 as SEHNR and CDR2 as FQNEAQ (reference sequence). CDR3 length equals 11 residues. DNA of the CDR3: TGTGCCAGCAGCCCTAAATATGAGCAGTTCTTC. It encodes CASSPKYEQFF.

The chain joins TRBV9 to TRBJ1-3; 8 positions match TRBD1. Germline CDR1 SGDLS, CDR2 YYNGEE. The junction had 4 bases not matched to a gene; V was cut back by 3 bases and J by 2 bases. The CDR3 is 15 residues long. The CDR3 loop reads CASSETGEAGNTIYF. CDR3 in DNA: TGTGCCAGCAGCGAGACAGGGGAGGCTGGAAACACCATATATTTT.

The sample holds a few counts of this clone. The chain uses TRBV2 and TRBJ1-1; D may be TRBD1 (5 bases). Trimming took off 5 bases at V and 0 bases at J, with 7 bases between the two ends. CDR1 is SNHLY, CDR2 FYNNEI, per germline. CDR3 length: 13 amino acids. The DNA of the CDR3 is TGTGCCAGCAGTCAGGGCGTGAACACTGAAGCTTTCTTT. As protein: CASSQGVNTEAFF.

Here the CDR3 DNA reads TGCGCCAGCAGTCAATTTGTAGGACAGGCGAGCTCCTATAATTCACCCCTCCACTTT. Translation: CASSQFVGQASSYNSPLHF. The rearrangement links TRBV23-1 to TRBJ1-6, with 7 bases fitting TRBD1. TRBV23-1 is marked as an open reading frame, function uncertain. V lost 1 base and J lost 0; bases outside the gene matches: 9. The CDR3 is 19 amino acids.

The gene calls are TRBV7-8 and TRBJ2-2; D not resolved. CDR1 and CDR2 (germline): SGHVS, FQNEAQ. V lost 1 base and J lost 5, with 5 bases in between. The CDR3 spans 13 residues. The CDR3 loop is CASSLDRTGELFF. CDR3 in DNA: TGTGCCAGCAGCTTAGACCGGACCGGGGAGCTGTTTTTT.

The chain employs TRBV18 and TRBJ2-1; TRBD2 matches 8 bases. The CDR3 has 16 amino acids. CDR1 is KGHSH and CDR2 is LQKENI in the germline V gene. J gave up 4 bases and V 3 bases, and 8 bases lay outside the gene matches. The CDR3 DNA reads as TGTGCCAGCTCACCCCCGGATGCGGGAGGATACAATGAGCAGTTCTTC. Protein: CASSPPDAGGYNEQFF. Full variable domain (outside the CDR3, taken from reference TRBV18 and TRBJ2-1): NAGVMQNPRHLVRRRGQEARLRCSPMKGHSHVYWYRQLPEEGLKFMVYLQKENIIDESGMPKERFSAEFPKEGPSILRIQQVVRGDSAAYFCASSPPDAGGYNEQFFGPGTRLTVL.

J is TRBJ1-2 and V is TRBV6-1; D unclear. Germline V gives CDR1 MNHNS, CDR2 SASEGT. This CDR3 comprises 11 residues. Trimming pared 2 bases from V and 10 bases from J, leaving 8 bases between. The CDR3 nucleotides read TGTGCCAGCAGTGAAATCGGTATCTACACCTTC. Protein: CASSEIGIYTF.

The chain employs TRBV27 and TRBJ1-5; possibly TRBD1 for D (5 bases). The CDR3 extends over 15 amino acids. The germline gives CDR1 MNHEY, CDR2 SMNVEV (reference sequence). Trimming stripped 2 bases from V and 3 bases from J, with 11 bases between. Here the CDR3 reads CASSLQGGVNQPQHF. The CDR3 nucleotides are TGTGCCAGCAGTTTACAGGGAGGGGTCAATCAGCCCCAGCATTTT.

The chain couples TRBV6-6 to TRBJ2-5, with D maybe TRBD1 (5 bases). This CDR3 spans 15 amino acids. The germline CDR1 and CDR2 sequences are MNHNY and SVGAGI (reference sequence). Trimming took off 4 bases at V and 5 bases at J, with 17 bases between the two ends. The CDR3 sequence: CASSFSTGTGETQYF. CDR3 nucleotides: TGTGCCAGCAGTTTCTCTACAGGTACCGGGGAGACCCAGTACTTC.

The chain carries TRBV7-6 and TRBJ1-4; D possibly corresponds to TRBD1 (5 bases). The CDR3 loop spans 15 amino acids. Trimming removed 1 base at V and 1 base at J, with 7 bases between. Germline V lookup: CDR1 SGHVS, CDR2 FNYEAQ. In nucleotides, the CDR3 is TGTGCCAGCAGCTTAGGCGGGGGAACTAATGAAAAACTGTTTTTT. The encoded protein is CASSLGGGTNEKLFF.

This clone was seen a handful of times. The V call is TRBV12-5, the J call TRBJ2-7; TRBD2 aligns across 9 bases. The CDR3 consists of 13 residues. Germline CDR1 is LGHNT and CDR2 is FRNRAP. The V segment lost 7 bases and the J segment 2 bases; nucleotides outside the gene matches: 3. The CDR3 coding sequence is TGTGCTAGTGCCTTAGCGGGAGCCTACGAGCAGTACTTC. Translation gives CASALAGAYEQYF.

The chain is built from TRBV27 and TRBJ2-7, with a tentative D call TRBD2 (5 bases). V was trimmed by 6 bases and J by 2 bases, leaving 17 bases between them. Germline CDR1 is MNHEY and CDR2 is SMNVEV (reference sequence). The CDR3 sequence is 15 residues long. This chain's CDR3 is CASSQTGSTTYEQYF. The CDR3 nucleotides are TGTGCCAGCAGCCAAACTGGGAGTACAACCTACGAGCAGTACTTC.